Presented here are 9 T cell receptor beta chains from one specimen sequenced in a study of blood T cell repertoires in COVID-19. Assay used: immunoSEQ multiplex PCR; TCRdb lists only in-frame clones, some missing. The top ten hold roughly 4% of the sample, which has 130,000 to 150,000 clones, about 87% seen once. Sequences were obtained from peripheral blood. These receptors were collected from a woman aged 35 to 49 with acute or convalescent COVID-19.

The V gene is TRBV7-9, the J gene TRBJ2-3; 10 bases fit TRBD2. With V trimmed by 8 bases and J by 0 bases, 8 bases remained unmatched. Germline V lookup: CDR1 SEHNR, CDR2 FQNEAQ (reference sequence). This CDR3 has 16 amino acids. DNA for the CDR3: TGTGCCAGCGCCTCCGGGACTAGCGCTAGCACAGATACGCAGTATTTT. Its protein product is CASASGTSASTDTQYF.

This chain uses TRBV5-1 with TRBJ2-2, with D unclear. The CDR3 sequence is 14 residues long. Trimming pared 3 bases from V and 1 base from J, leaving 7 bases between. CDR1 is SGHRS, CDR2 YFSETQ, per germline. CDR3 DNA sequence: TGCGCCAGCAGCTCATCAGGGAACACCGGGGAGCTGTTTTTT. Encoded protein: CASSSSGNTGELFF.

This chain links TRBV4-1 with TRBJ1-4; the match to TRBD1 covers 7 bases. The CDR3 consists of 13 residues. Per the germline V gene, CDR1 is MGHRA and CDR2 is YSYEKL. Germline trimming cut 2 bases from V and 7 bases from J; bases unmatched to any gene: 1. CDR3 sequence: CASSQNRGEKLFF. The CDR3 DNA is TGCGCCAGCAGCCAAAACAGGGGTGAAAAACTGTTTTTT.

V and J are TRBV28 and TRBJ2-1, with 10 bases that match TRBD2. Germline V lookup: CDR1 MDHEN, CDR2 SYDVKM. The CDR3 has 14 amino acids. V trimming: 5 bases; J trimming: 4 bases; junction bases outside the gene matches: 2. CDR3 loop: CASSKRGGYNEQFF. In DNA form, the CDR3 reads TGTGCCAGCAGTAAGCGGGGGGGTTACAATGAGCAGTTCTTC.

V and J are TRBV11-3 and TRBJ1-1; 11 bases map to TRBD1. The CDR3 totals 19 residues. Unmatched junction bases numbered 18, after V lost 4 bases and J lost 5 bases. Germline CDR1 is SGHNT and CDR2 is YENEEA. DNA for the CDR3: TGTGCCAGCAGCTCTAGCGACGGACAGGGGGCGGATTGGTTAACTGAAGCTTTCTTT. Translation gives CASSSSDGQGADWLTEAFF.

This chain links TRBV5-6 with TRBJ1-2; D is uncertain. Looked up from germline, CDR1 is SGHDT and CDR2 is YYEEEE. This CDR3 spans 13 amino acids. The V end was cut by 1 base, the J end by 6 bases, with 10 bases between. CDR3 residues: CASSLTVSHGYTF. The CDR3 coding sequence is TGTGCCAGCAGCTTGACAGTTTCCCATGGCTACACCTTC. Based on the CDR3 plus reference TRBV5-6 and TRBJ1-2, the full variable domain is DAGVTQSPTHLIKTRGQQVTLRCSPKSGHDTVSWYQQALGQGPQFIFQYYEEEERQRGNFPDRFSGHQFPNYSSELNVNALLLGDSALYLCASSLTVSHGYTFGSGTRLTVV.

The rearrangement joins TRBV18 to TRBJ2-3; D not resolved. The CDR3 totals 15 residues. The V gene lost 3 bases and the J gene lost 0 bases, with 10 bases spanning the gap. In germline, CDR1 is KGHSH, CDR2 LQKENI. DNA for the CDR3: TGTGCCAGCTCACCGGTAGCTTCGAGCACAGATACGCAGTATTTT. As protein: CASSPVASSTDTQYF.

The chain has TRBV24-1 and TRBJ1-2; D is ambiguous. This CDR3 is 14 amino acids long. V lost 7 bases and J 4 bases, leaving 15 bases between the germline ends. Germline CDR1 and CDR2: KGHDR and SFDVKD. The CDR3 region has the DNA TGTGCCACCAGGGAGGGCGGAGGTGGCTATGGCTACACCTTC. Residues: CATREGGGGYGYTF.

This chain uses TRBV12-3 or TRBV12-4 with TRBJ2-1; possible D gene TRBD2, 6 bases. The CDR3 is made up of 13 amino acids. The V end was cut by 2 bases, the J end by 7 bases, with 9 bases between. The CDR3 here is CASSLMAGNEQFF. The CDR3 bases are TGTGCCAGCAGTTTAATGGCGGGGAATGAGCAGTTCTTC.